This T cell receptor (beta chain) was identified in a study of breast tumors, draining lymph nodes, adjacent tissues (dated by TCRdb to about 2016). Context from the whole study: TCR beta repertoires were compared across tumor, adjacent nontumor tissue and axillary lymph nodes obtained from breast cancer patients. In human breast cancer, the study set out to assess how tumor, surrounding tissue and draining lymph node repertoires relate to one another and whether T cells might be exchanged between them. General conclusions and limits of the study: Tumors showed preferential V and J gene usage, and their T-cell repertoire diversity fell below that of lymph nodes yet above that of nontumor tissue. Rather than being directly demonstrated, the conclusion that tumor T cells originate in lymph nodes was presented as consistent with a hypothesis. The data were considered consistent with the idea that most tumor T cells come from the lymph node and then expand in tumor tissue. The similarity between tumor and nontumor tissue repertoires was significantly greater in luminal-like breast cancer than in basal-like breast cancer.

Remarks on this clonotype: No antigen is known for it. The sample holds no much larger clone one base away, and base qualities are not on file.

Lymph node samples were obtained from the axillary draining lymph nodes of breast cancer patients. Ends trimmed: V by 10 bases, J by 2 bases; bases unmatched to a gene: 18. CDR1 and CDR2, per the germline V gene, are MDHEN and SYDVKM. The CDR3 numbers 17 residues from cysteine through phenylalanine. CDR3 DNA is the only sequence kept; it has 51 bases, read in frame from the first base. Reads for this sample came from an Illumina HiSeq 2000. Multiplex PCR amplification was used to generate the TCR beta chain libraries. The amplified TCR beta chain products were analyzed by high-throughput sequencing. The raw public data were reprocessed by TCRdb itself: fastp quality trimming at Q25, MiXCR clonotype calling, in-frame beta chains only. Duplicate CDR3 protein sequences are folded into a single record with the most common DNA and genes. This sample gives 150,000 to 250,000 distinct CDR3 sequences in total; around 33% of them show up just once. Of the sample, about 4.5% is held by the ten largest clones.

The chain joins TRBV28 to TRBJ1-2, with 8 junctional bases fitting TRBD1. The source of this sequence is a female donor with breast cancer. Some clones in this sample may be carry-over from other donors' samples. Sequenced input: axillary lymph node tissue. The CDR3 here reads CATHPPGTGTPNYGYTF. The DNA sequence follows: TGTGCCACCCACCCCCCCGGGACAGGCACACCGAACTATGGCTACACCTTC.